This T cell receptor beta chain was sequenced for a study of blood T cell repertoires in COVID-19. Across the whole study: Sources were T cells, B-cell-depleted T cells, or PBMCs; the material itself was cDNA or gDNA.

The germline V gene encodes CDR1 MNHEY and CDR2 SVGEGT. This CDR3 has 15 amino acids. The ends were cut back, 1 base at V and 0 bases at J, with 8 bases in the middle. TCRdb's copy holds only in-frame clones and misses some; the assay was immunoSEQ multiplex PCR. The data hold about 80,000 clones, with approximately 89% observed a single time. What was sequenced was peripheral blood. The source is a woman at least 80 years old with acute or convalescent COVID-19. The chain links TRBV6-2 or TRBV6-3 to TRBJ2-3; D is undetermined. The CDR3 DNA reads TGTGCCAGCAGTTACTTGCAGGCCAGCACAGATACGCAGTATTTT. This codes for CASSYLQASTDTQYF.